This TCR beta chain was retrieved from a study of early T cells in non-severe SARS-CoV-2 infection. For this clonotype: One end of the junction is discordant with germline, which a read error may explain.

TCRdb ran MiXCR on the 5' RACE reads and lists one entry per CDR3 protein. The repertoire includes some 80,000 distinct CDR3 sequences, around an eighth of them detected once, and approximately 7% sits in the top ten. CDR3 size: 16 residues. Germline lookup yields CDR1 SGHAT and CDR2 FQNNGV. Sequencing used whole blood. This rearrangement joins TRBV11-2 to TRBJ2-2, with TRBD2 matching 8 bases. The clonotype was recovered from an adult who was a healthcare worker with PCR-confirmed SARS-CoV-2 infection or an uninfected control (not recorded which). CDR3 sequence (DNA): TGTACCAGCAGCTTAGCGGGGCCTCTGGGCACCGGGGAGCTGTTTTTT. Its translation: CTSSLAGPLGTGELFF.